This T cell receptor beta chain originates from a study of blood T cell repertoires in COVID-19. Study-wide background: The United States, Italy and Spain provided the acute and convalescent COVID-19 samples. PBMCs, B-cell-depleted T cells, or T cells provided the cDNA or gDNA that made up the material.

How the authors handled the data: The assay estimated nucleated cells by amplifying reference gene primers. Repertoires were generated with immunoSEQ multiplex PCR, while TCRdb's copy carries only in-frame clones and drops some. The DNA gave D and trimming, while V, J and clone size come from that table. The sample has some 80,000 clones, roughly 76% seen once. This clone has just one count. V was cut by 0 bases and J by 1 base, with 14 bases left in between. This CDR3 contains 17 residues. CDR1 and CDR2 (germline): SGDLS, YYNGEE. This chain links TRBV9 with TRBJ2-1, with D uncertain. This receptor was taken from a woman of 80 years or more with active or convalescent COVID-19. Material: peripheral blood. CDR3 amino acids: CASSVDQEALSYNEQFF. In DNA, the CDR3 is TGTGCCAGCAGCGTAGATCAGGAAGCCCTATCCTACAATGAGCAGTTCTTC.